The present entry profiles one TCR beta chain with its context. Its target is not known. This sample stems from a study of cytomegalovirus exposure and HLA in healthy donors. Findings of the study overall: TCR beta V segments were, for the most part, productive about 90% or about 30% of the time in an earlier analysis.

Germline values: CDR1 SQVTM, CDR2 ANQGSEA. The CDR3 is 13 residues long. J lost 1 base, V lost 6 bases, and 4 bases had no gene match. With 60 Vbeta and 13 Jbeta primers, the PCR was carried out. TCRdb's copy holds only in-frame clones and misses some; the assay was immunoSEQ multiplex PCR. This table holds over 55,000 clones, 85% to 90% found once. The TCR comes from a woman aged 30 to 39 in good health and CMV-seropositive. J is TRBJ2-5 and V is TRBV29-1; TRBD2 agrees at 8 bases. Sequenced input: PBMCs. In DNA form, the CDR3 reads TGCAGCGTCGATACTAGCGGCCAAGAGACCCAGTACTTC. This encodes CSVDTSGQETQYF.